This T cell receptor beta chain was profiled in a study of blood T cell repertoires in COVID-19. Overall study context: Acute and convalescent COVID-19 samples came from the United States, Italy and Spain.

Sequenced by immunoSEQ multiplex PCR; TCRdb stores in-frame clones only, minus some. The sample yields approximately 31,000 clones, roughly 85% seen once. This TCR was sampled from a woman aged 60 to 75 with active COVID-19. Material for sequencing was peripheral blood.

The CDR3 sequence is CASSLKTSGEGANTGELFF. CDR3 nucleotide sequence: TGTGCCAGCAGCTTAAAGACTAGCGGGGAAGGTGCGAACACCGGGGAGCTGTTTTTT. The V and J genes are TRBV7-9 and TRBJ2-2; 11 positions agree with TRBD2. V lost 2 bases to trimming and J lost 0 bases; unmatched junction nucleotides: 8. Germline V gene data show CDR1 as SEHNR and CDR2 as FQNEAQ (reference sequence). This CDR3 spans 19 amino acids.